These 30 T cell receptor beta chains were all obtained from the same sample, sequenced in a study of CD8 T cells in Susac syndrome. With random hexamers, reverse transcription was performed on about 0.5 to 1 ug of RNA. TCRdb ran MiXCR on the immunoSEQ multiplex PCR reads and lists one entry per CDR3 protein. The top ten hold approximately 0.1% of the sample, which has about 240,000 distinct CDR3 sequences, 90% to 97% seen once. Sequencing input: CD4+ T cells from PBMCs. All receptors come from a human donor with Susac syndrome.

This chain connects TRBV27 to TRBJ2-5; a possible D gene is TRBD2 (6 bases). The germline CDR1 and CDR2 sequences are MNHEY and SMNVEV (reference sequence). The CDR3 is made up of 14 amino acids. V lost 3 bases and J 5 bases, leaving 13 bases between the germline ends. The CDR3 sequence: CASSFGTARETQYF. The CDR3 DNA follows: TGTGCCAGCAGTTTCGGGACTGCTCGGGAGACCCAGTACTTC.

The rearrangement uses TRBV30 and TRBJ1-5, with D perhaps TRBD1 (6 bases). Looked up from germline, CDR1 is GTSNPN and CDR2 is SVGIG (reference sequence). The CDR3 length is 13 residues. V was shortened by 1 base and J by 4 bases, with 8 bases between the two germline ends. CDR3 sequence (DNA): TGTGCCTGGAGTGGGGGGCGGAATCAGCCCCAGCATTTT. It specifies CAWSGGRNQPQHF.

The genes are TRBV27 and TRBJ2-7, with D unresolved. Germline V gives CDR1 MNHEY, CDR2 SMNVEV (reference sequence). Deletions cut 6 bases from V and 6 bases from J, with 6 bases between. There are 10 residues in the CDR3. Written as DNA, the CDR3 is TGTGCCAGCAGGGTCGCCGAGCAGTACTTC. The encoded protein is CASRVAEQYF.

V usage is TRBV4-1 and J usage is TRBJ2-7; 8 nucleotides line up with TRBD2. Trimming took 1 base from V and 2 from J; bases not matched to a gene: 7. The CDR3 has 16 residues. Germline values: CDR1 MGHRA, CDR2 YSYEKL. The CDR3, as DNA: TGCGCCAGCAGCCAAGTCCCGGCTAGCGGGCCCTACGAGCAGTACTTC. Amino acids: CASSQVPASGPYEQYF.

This chain joins TRBV9 and TRBJ1-1; 10 bases are a match to TRBD1. Germline V gives CDR1 SGDLS, CDR2 YYNGEE. J gave up 3 bases and V 7 bases, and 0 bases lay outside the gene matches. CDR3 length equals 12 residues. CDR3 protein: CASGQGDTEAFF. In DNA, the CDR3 is TGTGCCAGCGGACAGGGGGACACTGAAGCTTTCTTT. Full variable domain (rest looked up from reference TRBV9 and TRBJ1-1): DSGVTQTPKHLITATGQRVTLRCSPRSGDLSVYWYQQSLDQGLQFLIQYYNGEERAKGNILERFSAQQFPDLHSELNLSSLELGDSALYFCASGQGDTEAFFGQGTRLTVV.

The chain's CDR3 is CASSHPKETDTQYF. Written as DNA, the CDR3 is TGCGCCAGCAGCCACCCCAAGGAAACAGATACGCAGTATTTT. The chain joins TRBV4-1 to TRBJ2-3; D not resolved. CDR1 and CDR2 from the germline V gene are MGHRA and YSYEKL. Trimming cost V 3 bases and J 3 bases, with 10 bases left between them. This CDR3 has 14 residues.

The chain recombines TRBV9 with TRBJ1-2; perhaps TRBD1 as D (5 bases). V was cut by 0 bases and J by 4 bases, with 7 bases left in between. The germline V gene has CDR1 SGDLS and CDR2 YYNGEE. The CDR3 runs to 13 residues. CDR3 in DNA: TGTGCCAGCAGCGTAGACACAGGCTATGGCTACACCTTC. This sequence encodes CASSVDTGYGYTF. The full variable domain, completed using reference TRBV9 and TRBJ1-2, is DSGVTQTPKHLITATGQRVTLRCSPRSGDLSVYWYQQSLDQGLQFLIQYYNGEERAKGNILERFSAQQFPDLHSELNLSSLELGDSALYFCASSVDTGYGYTFGSGTRLTVV.

The V call is TRBV27, the J call TRBJ2-2; TRBD2 matches 15 bases. The J segment lost 2 bases and the V segment lost 6 bases, leaving 7 bases of the junction unmatched. CDR3 length equals 18 residues. Germline CDR1 reads MNHEY; CDR2 reads SMNVEV (reference sequence). CDR3 loop: CASSPGTSGRPNTGELFF. The CDR3 bases are TGTGCCAGCAGCCCCGGGACTAGCGGGAGGCCAAACACCGGGGAGCTGTTTTTT.

The V and J genes are TRBV27 and TRBJ2-7, with D tentatively TRBD1 (6 bases). CDR3 size: 16 residues. V dropped 2 bases and J dropped 3 bases, with 17 bases sitting between them. Per germline, CDR1 MNHEY and CDR2 SMNVEV (reference sequence). The CDR3 region is CASSLDWDNSYYEQYF. CDR3 coding DNA: TGTGCCAGCAGTTTAGATTGGGACAATTCCTACTACGAGCAGTACTTC.

The chain combines TRBV20-1 with TRBJ2-5, with 11 bases fitting TRBD1. With 5 bases clipped from V and 5 bases from J, the junction kept 13 bases outside the gene matches. The CDR3 totals 16 residues. Germline CDR1 is DFQATT and CDR2 is SNEGSKA (reference sequence). CDR3 DNA: TGCAGTGCTGACTTGGACAGGGGGCGACCAAGGGAGACCCAGTACTTC. It codes for CSADLDRGRPRETQYF.

The rearrangement uses TRBV21-1 and TRBJ2-4; the table's D call of TRBD2 was not tested on the DNA. TRBV21-1 is classified as a pseudogene. This CDR3 has 13 amino acids. In DNA form, the CDR3 reads TGTGCCAGCAGCAGCCAAGGCCCGGACATTCAGTACTTC. It codes for CASSSQGPDIQYF.

The rearrangement links TRBV27 to TRBJ2-4; D is unclear. The CDR3 has 15 residues. CDR1 and CDR2 (germline): MNHEY, SMNVEV (reference sequence). V was trimmed by 6 bases and J by 0 bases, leaving 12 bases between them. DNA of the CDR3: TGTGCCAGCAGCCCCCTCCGACTAGCCAAAAACATTCAGTACTTC. This translates into CASSPLRLAKNIQYF.

The gene calls are TRBV20-1 and TRBJ2-2, with D hard to call. Per the germline V gene, CDR1 is DFQATT and CDR2 is SNEGSKA (reference sequence). There are 13 residues in the CDR3. V was pared by 6 bases and J by 2 bases, with 10 bases between. CDR3 sequence reads: CSAMGPNTGELFF. The CDR3 DNA reads as TGCAGTGCGATGGGCCCCAACACCGGGGAGCTGTTTTTT.

V gene TRBV21-1 combines with J gene TRBJ2-7; TRBD2 is the table's D call and was not checked against the DNA. TRBV21-1 is labeled a pseudogene. This CDR3 comprises 15 residues. As DNA, the CDR3 is TGTGCCGCTAAAGGGGCTAGGCCTACCTCCTACGAGCAGTACTTC. Translated: CAAKGARPTSYEQYF.

The V call is TRBV19, the J call TRBJ1-1; D remains ambiguous. The CDR3 extends over 11 amino acids. Germline V gene lookup returns CDR1 LNHDA and CDR2 SQIVND (reference sequence). The ends were cut back, 7 bases at V and 1 base at J, with 4 bases in the middle. CDR3 loop: CASITNTEAFF. CDR3 in DNA: TGTGCCAGTATTACGAACACTGAAGCTTTCTTT.

This clonotype was seen just once. This sequence joins TRBV10-3 and TRBJ2-3; 7 bases align to TRBD2. The CDR3 is 15 amino acids. Germline V gene data show CDR1 as ENHRY and CDR2 as SYGVKD. The V and J ends lost 3 bases and 6 bases, in that order; junction bases with no gene match: 9. The CDR3 region has the DNA TGTGCCATCAGTGATGGGAGGGAGGGAGCCGATACGCAGTATTTT. The encoded protein is CAISDGREGADTQYF.

The chain has TRBV12-3 or TRBV12-4 and TRBJ2-2; tentative D call: TRBD2 (5 bases). Between the trimmed V and J ends, which lost 0 bases and 6 bases, there was a span of 14 bases. The CDR3 totals 16 residues. The CDR3 spells CASSLALGAGAGELFF. CDR3 nucleotides: TGTGCCAGCAGTTTAGCCCTGGGAGCCGGGGCCGGGGAGCTGTTTTTT.

CDR3 amino acids: CASTDGDRGYEQYF. The CDR3 bases are TGTGCCAGCACCGACGGGGACAGGGGCTACGAGCAGTACTTC. This chain links TRBV6-6 with TRBJ2-7; TRBD1 agrees at 10 bases. The CDR3 extends over 14 amino acids. Trimming took 7 bases from V and 3 from J; bases not matched to a gene: 6. Per the germline V gene, CDR1 is MNHNY and CDR2 is SVGAGI (reference sequence).

This chain connects TRBV30 to TRBJ2-1; the D is unclear. This CDR3 has 13 residues. V was pared by 7 bases and J by 1 base, with 11 bases between. Germline-derived CDR1 and CDR2 are GTSNPN and SVGIG (reference sequence). CDR3 in DNA: TGTGCCTTTCGTCCTGGATCCTACAATGAGCAGTTCTTC. Translated: CAFRPGSYNEQFF. Full variable domain (missing parts from reference TRBV30 and TRBJ2-1): SQTIHQWPATLVQPVGSPLSLECTVEGTSNPNLYWYRQAAGRGLQLLFYSVGIGQISSEVPQNLSASRPQDRQFILSSKKLLLSDSGFYLCAFRPGSYNEQFFGPGTRLTVL.

The CDR3 loop reads CASSFGDRAYEQYF. The CDR3 DNA reads as TGTGCCAGCAGTTTCGGAGACAGGGCCTACGAGCAGTACTTC. The chain carries TRBV27 and TRBJ2-7; 7 bases map to TRBD1. The CDR3 spans 14 residues. The germline V gene encodes CDR1 MNHEY and CDR2 SMNVEV (reference sequence). Trimming at V came to 3 bases and at J to 2 bases, leaving 4 bases not matched to a gene.

The CDR3 loop reads CSARNLGLETQYF. The CDR3 DNA reads as TGCAGTGCCCGAAACCTCGGTCTAGAGACCCAGTACTTC. This chain links TRBV20-1 with TRBJ2-5; D uncertain. CDR3 size: 13 residues. Germline CDR1 and CDR2: DFQATT and SNEGSKA (reference sequence). V was shortened by 6 bases and J by 4 bases, with 15 bases between the two germline ends.

The chain has TRBV6-5 and TRBJ1-1; 7 positions match TRBD1. V shed 0 bases, J shed 4 bases, and the junction held 5 bases outside the gene matches. CDR3 size: 15 residues. CDR1 MNHEY and CDR2 SVGAGI come from the germline V gene. CDR3 loop: CASSYSKQGFTEAFF. CDR3 DNA sequence: TGTGCCAGCAGTTACTCGAAACAGGGGTTCACTGAAGCTTTCTTT.

V is TRBV7-3 and J is TRBJ1-2; 9 nucleotides agree with TRBD1. J lost 6 bases, V lost 3 bases, and 5 bases had no gene match. The germline V gene encodes CDR1 SGHTA and CDR2 FQGTGA. This CDR3 has 14 amino acids. CDR3 DNA sequence: TGTGCCAGCAGCTTTACCGGGACAGGGAATGGCTACACCTTC. Translation: CASSFTGTGNGYTF.

This rearrangement joins TRBV4-1 to TRBJ1-1; 10 positions match TRBD1. The CDR3 totals 16 residues. Germline assignment: CDR1 MGHRA and CDR2 YSYEKL. Unmatched junction bases numbered 19, after V lost 5 bases and J lost 13 bases. Written as DNA, the CDR3 is TGCGCCAGCAGCGAGAATAGGGGGGCCGGGACAGGGGATCTTTTCTTT. Amino acid sequence: CASSENRGAGTGDLFF.

The V and J genes are TRBV20-1 and TRBJ2-3, with 9 nucleotides matching TRBD2. Looked up from germline, CDR1 is DFQATT and CDR2 is SNEGSKA (reference sequence). The CDR3 consists of 15 residues. Losses at the gene ends were 3 bases for V and 6 bases for J; bases not matched to a gene: 10. CDR3: CSARPPAGGWDTQYF. Written as DNA, the CDR3 is TGCAGTGCTAGGCCCCCAGCGGGAGGTTGGGATACGCAGTATTTT.

The chain recombines TRBV18 with TRBJ1-1; tentative D call: TRBD1 (6 bases). Trimming stripped 2 bases from V and 0 bases from J, with 10 bases between. The CDR3 contains 15 residues. Germline loops: CDR1 KGHSH, CDR2 LQKENI. CDR3 loop: CASSPRTAMNTEAFF. CDR3 nucleotides: TGTGCCAGCTCACCAAGGACAGCTATGAACACTGAAGCTTTCTTT.

This rearrangement joins TRBV28 to TRBJ2-3; D possibly corresponds to TRBD2 (5 bases). The germline V gene has CDR1 MDHEN and CDR2 SYDVKM. The CDR3 loop spans 15 amino acids. Trimming took 5 bases from V and 1 from J, leaving 13 bases between them. As DNA, the CDR3 is TGTGCCAGCAGTGGAGGCGGAGCGGGCACAGATACGCAGTATTTT. Translation gives CASSGGGAGTDTQYF.

The chain links TRBV25-1 to TRBJ1-1, with a possible D match to TRBD1 (6 bases). V lost 3 bases and J lost 4, with 18 bases in between. CDR3 length: 16 amino acids. Germline V gene data show CDR1 as MGHDK and CDR2 as SYGVNS. CDR3 amino acids: CASSDTAHRVGTEAFF. The CDR3 nucleotides are TGTGCCAGCAGTGACACGGCTCACAGGGTTGGCACTGAAGCTTTCTTT.

The chain combines TRBV18 with TRBJ2-6; tentatively, D is TRBD2 (5 bases). The CDR3 has 16 residues. Germline CDR1 reads KGHSH; CDR2 reads LQKENI. Trimming took 0 bases from V and 2 from J, leaving 8 bases between them. CDR3 nucleotides: TGTGCCAGCTCACCACCGTCGGGGACTGGGGCCAACGTCCTGACTTTC. Amino acid sequence: CASSPPSGTGANVLTF.

The chain uses TRBV30 and TRBJ2-7, with D possibly matching TRBD1 (6 bases). This CDR3 has 13 amino acids. Looked up from germline, CDR1 is GTSNPN and CDR2 is SVGIG (reference sequence). Deletions cut 3 bases from V and 3 bases from J, with 12 bases between. CDR3 amino acids: CAWRQGRNYEQYF. The CDR3 bases are TGTGCCTGGAGACAGGGCCGAAACTACGAGCAGTACTTC.